Listed below are T cell receptor beta chains from one sample, sequenced in a study of T cells after yellow fever vaccination. TCRdb passed the 5' RACE reads through MiXCR, listing each CDR3 protein once. The sample lists some 320,000 distinct CDR3 sequences; approximately 4% were seen once. Sequenced here: PBMCs, sampled 5 days after the yellow fever booster vaccination. The receptors derive from a man aged 18 to 29 who received the YFV17D yellow fever vaccine. Each CDR3 is given without its conserved first and last residue.

v_gene: TRBV6-6; CDR3aa: ASSYQTGTGVNTEAF
v_gene: TRBV10-3; CDR3aa: AISEKAFGQGTEAF
v_gene: TRBV6-4; CDR3aa: ASRRPKQDTQY
v_gene: TRBV18; CDR3aa: ASSPSRGGTEAF
v_gene: TRBV20-1; CDR3aa: SAEPLAGRGANVLT
v_gene: TRBV7-2; CDR3aa: ASSPQSGNSPLH
v_gene: TRBV20-1; CDR3aa: SYQSRNTIY
v_gene: TRBV6-5; CDR3aa: ASSYSRANTEAF
v_gene: TRBV18; CDR3aa: ASSPNQRSNEQF
v_gene: TRBV6-5; CDR3aa: ASSIYRVADTQY
v_gene: TRBV27; CDR3aa: ASSLYGDRANYYEQY
v_gene: TRBV6-6; CDR3aa: ASSYSKTESNQPQH
v_gene: TRBV4-1; CDR3aa: ASSQEAGSGANVLT
v_gene: TRBV7-3; CDR3aa: ASSLSSTGELF
v_gene: TRBV5-5; CDR3aa: ASSFGPDSHQPQH
v_gene: TRBV3-1; CDR3aa: ASSQGRFSRETQY
v_gene: TRBV6-4; CDR3aa: ASSDPGQGHLAKNIQY
v_gene: TRBV4-2; CDR3aa: ASRSGGAPSTDTQY
v_gene: TRBV11-3; CDR3aa: ASSGGGGAADTQY
v_gene: TRBV29-1; CDR3aa: SVEIRGAGETQY
v_gene: TRBV6-2/TRBV6-3; CDR3aa: ASSWGQGRYNTEAF
v_gene: TRBV4-1; CDR3aa: ASSQRTSGGLYNEQF